This T cell receptor (beta chain) comes out of a study of T cell changes during pregnancy in multiple sclerosis. Produced via immunoSEQ multiplex PCR; TCRdb's table is partial and in-frame only. The sample includes under 70,000 clones, under 95% of them seen just once. V was pared by 3 bases and J by 4 bases, with 12 bases between. The CDR3 runs 14 residues. Germline assignment: CDR1 MDHEN and CDR2 SYDVKM. The specimen comprised peripheral blood, sampled in the second trimester of pregnancy. This TCR derives from a female donor with multiple sclerosis, enrolled in a pregnancy study. The chain is built from TRBV28 and TRBJ1-2, with unresolved D. CDR3 sequence reads: CASSFEGLGYGYTF. Written as DNA, the CDR3 is TGTGCCAGCAGTTTTGAGGGCCTTGGCTATGGCTACACCTTC.